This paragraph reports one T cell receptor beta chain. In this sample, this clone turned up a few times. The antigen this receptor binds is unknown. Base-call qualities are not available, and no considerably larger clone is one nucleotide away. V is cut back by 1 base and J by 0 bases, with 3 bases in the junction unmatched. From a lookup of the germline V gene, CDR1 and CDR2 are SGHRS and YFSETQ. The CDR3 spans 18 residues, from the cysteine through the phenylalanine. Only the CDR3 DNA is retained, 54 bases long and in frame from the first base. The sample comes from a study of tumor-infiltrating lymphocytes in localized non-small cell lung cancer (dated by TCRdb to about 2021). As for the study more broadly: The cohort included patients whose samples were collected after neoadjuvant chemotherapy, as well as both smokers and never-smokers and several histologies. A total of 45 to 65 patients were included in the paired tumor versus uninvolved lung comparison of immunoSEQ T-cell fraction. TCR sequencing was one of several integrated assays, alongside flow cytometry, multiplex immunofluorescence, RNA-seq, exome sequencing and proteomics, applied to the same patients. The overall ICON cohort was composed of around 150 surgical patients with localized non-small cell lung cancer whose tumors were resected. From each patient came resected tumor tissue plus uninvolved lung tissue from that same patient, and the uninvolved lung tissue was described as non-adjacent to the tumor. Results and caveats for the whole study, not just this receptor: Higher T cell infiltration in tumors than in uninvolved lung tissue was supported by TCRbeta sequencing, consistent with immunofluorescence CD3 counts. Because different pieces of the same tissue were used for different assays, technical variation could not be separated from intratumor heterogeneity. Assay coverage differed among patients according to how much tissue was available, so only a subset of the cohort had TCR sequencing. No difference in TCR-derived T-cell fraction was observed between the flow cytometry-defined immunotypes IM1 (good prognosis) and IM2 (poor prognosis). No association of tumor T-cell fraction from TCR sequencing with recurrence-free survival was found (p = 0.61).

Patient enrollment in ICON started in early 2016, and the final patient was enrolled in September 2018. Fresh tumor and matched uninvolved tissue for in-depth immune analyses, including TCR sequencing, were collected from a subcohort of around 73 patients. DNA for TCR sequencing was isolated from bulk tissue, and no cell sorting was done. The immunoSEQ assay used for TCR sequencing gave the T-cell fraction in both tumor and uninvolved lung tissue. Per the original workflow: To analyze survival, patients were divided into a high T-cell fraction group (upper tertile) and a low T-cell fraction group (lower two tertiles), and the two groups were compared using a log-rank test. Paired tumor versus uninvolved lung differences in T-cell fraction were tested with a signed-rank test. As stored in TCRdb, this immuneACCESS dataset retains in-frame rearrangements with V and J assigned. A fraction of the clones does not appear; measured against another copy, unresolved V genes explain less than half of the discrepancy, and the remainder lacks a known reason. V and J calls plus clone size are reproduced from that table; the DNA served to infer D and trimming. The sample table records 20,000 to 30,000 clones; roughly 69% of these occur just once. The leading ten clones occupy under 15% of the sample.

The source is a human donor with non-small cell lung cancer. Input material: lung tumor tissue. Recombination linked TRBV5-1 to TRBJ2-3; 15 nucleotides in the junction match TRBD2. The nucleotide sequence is TGCGCCAGCAGCTTGCGGACTAGCGGGAGGGGTAGCACAGATACGCAGTATTTT. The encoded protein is CASSLRTSGRGSTDTQYF.